The 32 T cell receptor beta chains below were found in one sample sequenced in a study of T-cell memory formation after mild COVID-19. TCRdb analysed the 5' RACE reads with MiXCR anew, one entry per CDR3 protein. Of 300,000 to 400,000 distinct CDR3 sequences in the sample, roughly 13% were seen once. Sequencing input: PBMCs or a T cell subset sorted from them (not recorded which). Every receptor here comes from a young man who had mild COVID-19 (a few samples of this study predate the infection). Cell type and time point are not known.

There are a few counts of this clonotype. V is TRBV9 and J is TRBJ2-3; D unresolved. V was trimmed by 3 bases and J by 4 bases, leaving 3 bases between them. Germline values: CDR1 SGDLS, CDR2 YYNGEE. The CDR3 is 11 residues long. CDR3 sequence: CASSEADTQYF. DNA of the CDR3: TGTGCCAGCAGCGAAGCAGATACGCAGTATTTT.

The chain combines TRBV6-1 with TRBJ2-5, with D maybe TRBD2 (5 bases). CDR1 MNHNS and CDR2 SASEGT come from the germline V gene. V gave up 6 bases and J gave up 9 bases, with 17 bases separating them. CDR3 length equals 13 residues. The CDR3 coding sequence is TGTGCCAGCAGCGTTACCCTAGCCGAGGCCCAGTACTTC. This translates into CASSVTLAEAQYF.

This clonotype came up a few times. The gene calls are TRBV5-6 and TRBJ1-2, with 9 bases identical to TRBD1. The J segment lost 4 bases and the V segment lost 4 bases, leaving 8 bases of the junction unmatched. Germline CDR1 SGHDT, CDR2 YYEEEE. The CDR3 is 15 amino acids. In nucleotides, the CDR3 is TGTGCCAGCAGCGAAACAGGGGGCGTAAGCTATGGCTACACCTTC. Its protein product is CASSETGGVSYGYTF.

The V gene is TRBV4-3, the J gene TRBJ2-3; TRBD2 aligns across 12 bases. The V gene end was trimmed by 4 bases and the J gene end by 6 bases; junction bases not matched to a gene: 5. Germline assignment: CDR1 LGHNA and CDR2 YSLEER. CDR3 length: 15 residues. CDR3 sequence: CASSPTSGGLDTQYF. CDR3 DNA: TGCGCCAGCAGCCCCACTAGCGGGGGGCTGGATACGCAGTATTTT.

This clonotype has more than one count but fewer than ten. The chain couples TRBV5-4 to TRBJ2-2; 10 bases match TRBD2. CDR3 length equals 16 residues. Germline values: CDR1 SGHNT, CDR2 YYREEE (reference sequence). The V segment lost 3 bases and the J segment 7 bases; nucleotides outside the gene matches: 9. This CDR3 reads CASSSAAGGPHGELFF. CDR3 sequence (DNA): TGTGCCAGCAGCTCGGCAGCGGGGGGGCCTCACGGGGAGCTGTTTTTT.

J is TRBJ1-1 and V is TRBV4-2; 7 bases agree with TRBD1. The V gene's germline CDR1 is LGHNA and CDR2 YNFKEQ. This CDR3 spans 13 amino acids. With V trimmed by 4 bases and J by 8 bases, 7 bases remained unmatched. DNA for the CDR3: TGTGCCAGCAGCCCGGGACAACAGGGGGAAGCTTTCTTT. This encodes CASSPGQQGEAFF.

The V gene is TRBV5-1, the J gene TRBJ2-5, with TRBD1 identical over 7 bases. The CDR3 loop spans 14 amino acids. Germline V lookup: CDR1 SGHRS, CDR2 YFSETQ. J gave up 2 bases and V 2 bases, and 3 bases lay outside the gene matches. CDR3 sequence (DNA): TGCGCCAGCAGCTTAAGACAGGGACAAGAGACCCAGTACTTC. Translated: CASSLRQGQETQYF.

This clonotype appeared a few times. The rearrangement uses TRBV5-1 and TRBJ1-5; 9 bases agree with TRBD1. This CDR3 has 15 amino acids. Germline loops: CDR1 SGHRS, CDR2 YFSETQ. Unmatched junction bases numbered 8, after V lost 3 bases and J lost 7 bases. The CDR3 reads CASSSGADRGQPQHF. In DNA form, the CDR3 reads TGCGCCAGCAGCTCGGGAGCGGACAGGGGCCAGCCCCAGCATTTT.

In its sample, this clonotype was seen a few times. This chain links TRBV12-3 or TRBV12-4 with TRBJ2-2, with D possibly matching TRBD1 (5 bases). Trimming removed 3 bases from V and 7 bases from J, with 12 bases in between. This CDR3 region has 14 residues. The CDR3 loop reads CASSFQVQGGELFF. The CDR3 DNA is TGTGCCAGCAGTTTCCAGGTTCAGGGCGGGGAGCTGTTTTTT.

In its sample, this clonotype was seen a few times. V and J are TRBV29-1 and TRBJ2-2; tentative D call: TRBD1 (5 bases). The CDR3 sequence is 13 residues long. V lost 5 bases and J lost 5, with 12 bases in between. The germline V gene has CDR1 SQVTM and CDR2 ANQGSEA. The CDR3 DNA follows: TGCAGCGTTTCCAGGGTGGGGACCGGGGAGCTGTTTTTT. Translating gives CSVSRVGTGELFF.

The chain has TRBV5-1 and TRBJ2-7, with 8 bases that match TRBD1. Germline assignment: CDR1 SGHRS and CDR2 YFSETQ. This CDR3 is 14 amino acids long. With V trimmed by 3 bases and J by 6 bases, 8 bases remained unmatched. The CDR3 DNA sequence: TGCGCCAGCAGCTCTTGGACAGGGAAGGGCGAGCAGTACTTC. Protein: CASSSWTGKGEQYF.

This clonotype appeared many times. This chain joins TRBV7-2 and TRBJ2-5, with 7 bases identical to TRBD2. CDR3 length: 15 amino acids. V was pared by 2 bases and J by 4 bases, with 7 bases of the junction left unmatched. In germline, CDR1 is SGHTA, CDR2 FQGNSA. The CDR3 nucleotides are TGTGCCAGCAGCTTAAGTGGCGGGGGAGGAGAGACCCAGTACTTC. Its translation is CASSLSGGGGETQYF.

The V call is TRBV7-2, the J call TRBJ2-1; TRBD2 aligns across 13 bases. V was pared by 5 bases and J by 8 bases, with 6 bases of the junction left unmatched. The CDR3 spans 15 residues. Germline values: CDR1 SGHTA, CDR2 FQGNSA. CDR3 residues: CASSRTSGGAYEQFF. In nucleotides, the CDR3 is TGTGCCAGCAGCCGTACTAGCGGGGGGGCGTATGAGCAGTTCTTC.

The chain employs TRBV7-2 and TRBJ2-7; no definite D call. V was pared by 1 base and J by 3 bases, with 7 bases between. The CDR3 runs 13 residues. Germline lookup yields CDR1 SGHTA and CDR2 FQGNSA. The CDR3 region is CASSLGLLYEQYF. CDR3 sequence (DNA): TGTGCCAGCAGCTTAGGGTTACTCTACGAGCAGTACTTC.

This clonotype showed up just a few times. This chain connects TRBV11-2 to TRBJ2-5; 7 positions match TRBD2. This CDR3 region has 15 residues. Germline CDR1 is SGHAT and CDR2 is FQNNGV. Trimming at V came to 1 base and at J to 4 bases, leaving 6 bases not matched to a gene. CDR3 sequence reads: CASSLVPGRGETQYF. CDR3 in DNA: TGTGCCAGCAGCTTAGTTCCAGGGAGGGGAGAGACCCAGTACTTC.

This clonotype was observed a few times. This chain connects TRBV18 to TRBJ2-5; D remains unclear. Germline CDR1 is KGHSH and CDR2 is LQKENI. V was pared by 6 bases and J by 4 bases, with 9 bases between. The CDR3 is 12 amino acids. CDR3 in amino acids: CASSDSPETQYF. The CDR3 DNA is TGTGCCAGCTCTGATAGTCCAGAGACCCAGTACTTC.

The genes are TRBV4-2 and TRBJ2-3, with TRBD2 matching over 10 bases. Germline CDR1 reads LGHNA; CDR2 reads YNFKEQ. Trimming at V came to 4 bases and at J to 0 bases, leaving 13 bases not matched to a gene. The CDR3 loop spans 19 amino acids. CDR3 loop: CASSLSSQSGGVSTDTQYF. The CDR3 nucleotides read TGTGCCAGCAGCCTATCGAGCCAAAGCGGGGGGGTTAGCACAGATACGCAGTATTTT.

The rearrangement uses TRBV11-2 and TRBJ2-7, with D uncertain. Looked up from germline, CDR1 is SGHAT and CDR2 is FQNNGV. V lost 1 base and J lost 4, with 11 bases in between. There are 14 residues in the CDR3. CDR3 DNA sequence: TGTGCCAGCAGCTTAGTAACCCCTCGGTACGAGCAGTACGTC. As protein: CASSLVTPRYEQYV.

The V gene is TRBV20-1, the J gene TRBJ2-5, with D hard to call. V lost 3 bases and J 3 bases, leaving 11 bases between the germline ends. The CDR3 is made up of 13 amino acids. From germline, CDR1 is DFQATT and CDR2 SNEGSKA (reference sequence). The CDR3 loop reads CSARAPTEETQYF. CDR3 sequence (DNA): TGCAGTGCTAGGGCGCCTACCGAAGAGACCCAGTACTTC.

The gene calls are TRBV4-1 and TRBJ2-7; TRBD2 matches at 8 bases. V trimming: 1 base; J trimming: 4 bases; junction bases outside the gene matches: 9. The CDR3 totals 16 residues. Germline V gene lookup returns CDR1 MGHRA and CDR2 YSYEKL. Here the CDR3 reads CASSQAPPGGFYEQYF. The CDR3 DNA sequence: TGCGCCAGCAGCCAAGCCCCGCCGGGGGGGTTTTACGAGCAGTACTTC.

The J gene is TRBJ2-3, the V gene TRBV11-2; D perhaps matches TRBD1 (5 bases). V gave up 3 bases and J gave up 0 bases, with 10 bases separating them. The germline CDR1 and CDR2 sequences are SGHAT and FQNNGV. This CDR3 has 15 residues. CDR3 loop: CASSFRAPSTDTQYF. CDR3 sequence (DNA): TGTGCCAGCAGCTTCAGGGCTCCTAGCACAGATACGCAGTATTTT.

This clonotype was detected a few times. The genes are TRBV30 and TRBJ2-2; possible D gene TRBD1, 6 bases. The CDR3 spans 15 residues. V shed 1 base and J shed 0 bases, with 9 bases lying between them. CDR1 is GTSNPN, CDR2 SVGIG, per germline (reference sequence). The CDR3 DNA follows: TGTGCCTGGAGTGACGGACAGCCGAACACCGGGGAGCTGTTTTTT. It is translated as CAWSDGQPNTGELFF.

The chain joins TRBV20-1 to TRBJ2-7; the D is unclear. CDR3 length: 13 amino acids. V was shortened by 6 bases and J by 0 bases, with 12 bases between the two germline ends. Germline-derived CDR1 and CDR2 are DFQATT and SNEGSKA (reference sequence). The CDR3 DNA reads TGCAGTGCCCCCCAGGAGAACTCCTACGAGCAGTACTTC. This sequence encodes CSAPQENSYEQYF.

V and J are TRBV5-6 and TRBJ1-2; D is undetermined. Trimming shortened V by 3 bases and J by 4 bases, and 16 bases separated the two germline ends. The CDR3 totals 15 residues. CDR1 SGHDT and CDR2 YYEEEE come from the germline V gene. CDR3 region: CASSSEDTFLYGYTF. The CDR3 nucleotides read TGTGCCAGCAGCTCTGAGGATACCTTTCTCTATGGCTACACCTTC.

The chain links TRBV5-1 to TRBJ1-2, with D possibly matching TRBD1 (5 bases). V shed 1 base and J shed 3 bases, with 10 bases lying between them. This CDR3 comprises 14 residues. Germline V gene lookup returns CDR1 SGHRS and CDR2 YFSETQ. The CDR3 region has the DNA TGCGCCAGCAGCTTGTTCAGGGAACACTATGGCTACACCTTC. It encodes CASSLFREHYGYTF.

J is TRBJ2-7 and V is TRBV5-1, with no clear D. V gave up 5 bases and J gave up 4 bases, with 22 bases separating them. Germline V gene sequence: CDR1 SGHRS, CDR2 YFSETQ. The CDR3 has 16 amino acids. CDR3: CASRVGGPGTSYEQYF. The CDR3 DNA reads as TGCGCCAGCAGGGTCGGCGGACCCGGCACATCGTACGAGCAGTACTTC.

J is TRBJ1-1 and V is TRBV7-9; D gene ambiguous. The CDR3 totals 16 residues. CDR1 is SEHNR and CDR2 is FQNEAQ in the germline V gene (reference sequence). The ends were cut back, 2 bases at V and 3 bases at J, with 16 bases in the middle. The CDR3, as DNA: TGTGCCAGCAGCTTAATAGTCGGGGAGTGGGACACTGAAGCTTTCTTT. It specifies CASSLIVGEWDTEAFF.

This clonotype was counted between two and nine times. The V call is TRBV5-1, the J call TRBJ2-1; unclear D gene. V lost 4 bases and J 7 bases, leaving 15 bases between the germline ends. The CDR3 consists of 14 residues. Germline V gene sequence: CDR1 SGHRS, CDR2 YFSETQ. The CDR3 reads CASSLKAGGNEQFF. The CDR3 nucleotides read TGCGCCAGCAGCCTCAAGGCAGGCGGAAATGAGCAGTTCTTC.

V and J are TRBV5-1 and TRBJ1-1, with no clear D. The CDR3 has 14 residues. CDR1 and CDR2 (germline): SGHRS, YFSETQ. The V and J ends lost 3 bases and 3 bases respectively, with 12 bases between them. The CDR3: CASSWAPGDTEAFF. The CDR3 bases are TGCGCCAGCAGCTGGGCCCCCGGGGACACTGAAGCTTTCTTT.

The J gene is TRBJ1-2, the V gene TRBV4-1; D remains unclear. The CDR3 has 14 amino acids. V was shortened by 6 bases and J by 1 base, with 12 bases between the two germline ends. Germline CDR1 is MGHRA and CDR2 is YSYEKL. The CDR3 sequence is CASRDVRDNYGYTF. The DNA of the CDR3 is TGCGCCAGCAGGGATGTTCGGGATAACTATGGCTACACCTTC.

This clonotype was counted only a few times. This rearrangement joins TRBV28 to TRBJ1-5; 7 bases fit TRBD1. With 11 bases clipped from V and 6 bases from J, the junction kept 7 bases outside the gene matches. The CDR3 length is 12 residues. Germline V gene sequence: CDR1 MDHEN, CDR2 SYDVKM. The CDR3 sequence is CAGRQGSQPQHF. The CDR3 region has the DNA TGTGCCGGTAGACAGGGATCTCAGCCCCAGCATTTT.

J is TRBJ2-2 and V is TRBV7-6; D is perhaps TRBD1 (5 bases). V was shortened by 3 bases and J by 5 bases, with 13 bases between the two germline ends. CDR1 is SGHVS and CDR2 is FNYEAQ in the germline V gene. This CDR3 is built from 15 residues. CDR3: CASSFRQGGTGELFF. Written as DNA, the CDR3 is TGTGCCAGCAGCTTTCGGCAGGGTGGTACCGGGGAGCTGTTTTTT.